This entry concerns a single TCR beta chain. Its antigen is currently unknown. The data belong to a study of T cells after posttransplantation cyclophosphamide. Regarding the study as a whole: Donor-recipient repertoire similarity was low at 1-2 months, rising over year one. Recipient CMV seropositivity and CMV reactivation strongly tracked TRB clonality. TRB overlap between skin or GI tissue T cells and blood was limited.

Controls had myeloablative marrow grafts with methotrexate and calcineurin inhibitor, sampled at 1 year. The CDR3 covers 16 residues. CDR1 SGHDT and CDR2 YYEEEE come from the germline V gene. Trimming at V came to 0 bases and at J to 3 bases, leaving 5 bases not matched to a gene. TCRdb keeps only in-frame clones here, not all; method: immunoSEQ multiplex PCR. The table lists 15,000 to 20,000 clones, less than 85% of them singletons. The sample was PBMCs, taken after allogeneic stem cell transplant with calcineurin inhibitor and methotrexate. This clonotype was obtained from a female patient between 18 and 35 years old who received an allogeneic stem cell transplant from an unrelated donor, was CMV-positive, and had acute and chronic GVHD. Some T cells could come from the graft donor. V and J are TRBV5-6 and TRBJ2-2, with 7 bases fitting TRBD2. CDR3 in amino acids: CASSLVGGSDTGELFF. The CDR3 coding sequence is TGTGCCAGCAGCTTGGTGGGGGGGTCGGACACCGGGGAGCTGTTTTTT.